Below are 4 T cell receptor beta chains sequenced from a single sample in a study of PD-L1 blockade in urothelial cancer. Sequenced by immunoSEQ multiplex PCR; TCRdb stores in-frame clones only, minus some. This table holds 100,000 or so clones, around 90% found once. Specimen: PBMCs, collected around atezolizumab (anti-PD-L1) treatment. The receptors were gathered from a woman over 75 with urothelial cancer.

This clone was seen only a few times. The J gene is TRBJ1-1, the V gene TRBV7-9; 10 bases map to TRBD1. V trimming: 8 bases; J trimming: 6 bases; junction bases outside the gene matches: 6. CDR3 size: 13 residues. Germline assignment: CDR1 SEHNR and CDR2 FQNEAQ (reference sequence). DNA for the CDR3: TGTGCCAGCGACAGGGGGCAGCCCTCTGAAGCTTTCTTT. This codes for CASDRGQPSEAFF.

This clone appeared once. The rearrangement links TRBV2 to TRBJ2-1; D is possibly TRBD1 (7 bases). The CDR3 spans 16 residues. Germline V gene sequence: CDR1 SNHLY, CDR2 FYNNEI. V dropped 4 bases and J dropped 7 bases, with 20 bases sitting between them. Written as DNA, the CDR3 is TGTGCCAGCAGTGCCCGGACAGGAGGGACTGTTAATGAGCAGTTCTTC. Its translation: CASSARTGGTVNEQFF.

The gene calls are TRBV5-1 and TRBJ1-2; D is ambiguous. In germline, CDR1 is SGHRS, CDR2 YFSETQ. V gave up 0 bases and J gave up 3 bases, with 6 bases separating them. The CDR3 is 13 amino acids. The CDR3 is CASSLAADYGYTF. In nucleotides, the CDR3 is TGCGCCAGCAGCTTGGCCGCAGACTATGGCTACACCTTC.

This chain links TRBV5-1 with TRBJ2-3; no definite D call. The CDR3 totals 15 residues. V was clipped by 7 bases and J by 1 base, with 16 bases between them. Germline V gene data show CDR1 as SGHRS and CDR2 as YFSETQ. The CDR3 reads CASAPRLPGTDTQYF. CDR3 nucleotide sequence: TGCGCCAGCGCCCCGCGGTTGCCCGGCACAGATACGCAGTATTTT.